These 6 T cell receptor beta chains came from one sample sequenced in a study of T cells in Graves' hyperthyroidism and ophthalmopathy. Amplification of TCR beta CDR3 regions was performed using RNA transcripts as template. First-round RT-PCR of the TCR CDR3 relied on the HTBI primer set. TCRdb independently ran MiXCR on the multiplex PCR reads; one entry per CDR3 protein. The table lists around 520,000 distinct CDR3 sequences, 24% of them singletons. The specimen was blood. These receptors all stem from a woman in her twenties or thirties with Graves' ophthalmopathy.

The rearrangement uses TRBV18 and TRBJ1-1, with TRBD1 identical over 7 bases. Germline lookup yields CDR1 KGHSH and CDR2 LQKENI. The V and J ends lost 1 base and 6 bases, in that order; junction bases with no gene match: 11. The CDR3 runs to 16 residues. The CDR3 spells CASSPLTGSWLAEAFF. CDR3 bases: TGTGCCAGCTCACCACTGACAGGGAGTTGGTTGGCTGAAGCTTTCTTT.

The chain uses TRBV12-3 or TRBV12-4 and TRBJ2-7; possibly TRBD1 for D (6 bases). The CDR3 has 16 amino acids. V lost 1 base to trimming and J lost 6 bases, with 19 bases between them. CDR3 nucleotide sequence: TGTGCCAGCAGTTTAGGGGACACCACAATACCCTCCGAGCAGTACTTC. Encoded protein: CASSLGDTTIPSEQYF.

This clonotype occurred many times. The chain links TRBV7-3 to TRBJ2-6; D possibly uses TRBD1 or TRBD2 (5 bases each). Germline CDR1 SGHTA, CDR2 FQGTGA. V lost 3 bases, J lost 1 base, and 10 bases lay in between. This CDR3 region has 16 residues. Written as DNA, the CDR3 is TGTGCCAGCAGCTTGGGACGGGGATCTGGGGCCAACGTCCTGACTTTC. Translated, it gives CASSLGRGSGANVLTF.

This clonotype was detected many times. This chain uses TRBV5-1 with TRBJ1-1; D uncertain. Per the germline V gene, CDR1 is SGHRS and CDR2 is YFSETQ. CDR3 length: 15 residues. V was pared by 2 bases and J by 2 bases, with 13 bases between. The CDR3 is CASSFSRALNTEAFF. Written as DNA, the CDR3 is TGCGCCAGCAGCTTTTCTCGCGCCCTCAACACTGAAGCTTTCTTT. Drawing the rest from reference TRBV5-1 and TRBJ1-1, the complete variable domain is KAGVTQTPRYLIKTRGQQVTLSCSPISGHRSVSWYQQTPGQGLQFLFEYFSETQRNKGNFPGRFSGRQFSNSRSEMNVSTLELGDSALYLCASSFSRALNTEAFFGQGTRLTVV.

For this clonotype: Lacking the conserved final phenylalanine or tryptophan, this CDR3 likely reflects a read error. The chain has TRBV5-6 and TRBJ1-1, with D unclear. The germline CDR1 and CDR2 sequences are SGHDT and YYEEEE. V gave up 4 bases and J gave up 0 bases, with 7 bases separating them. The CDR3 totals 13 residues. The CDR3 reads CASSRTVNTEAFL. The CDR3 DNA is TGTGCCAGCAGCCGTACAGTGAACACTGAAGCTTTCCTT.

In this sample, this clonotype turned up a few times. The chain carries TRBV25-1 and TRBJ2-7; unclear D gene. The germline V gene encodes CDR1 MGHDK and CDR2 SYGVNS. V was shortened by 1 base and J by 9 bases, with 10 bases between the two germline ends. The CDR3 loop spans 12 amino acids. CDR3 coding DNA: TGTGCCAGCAGTGAATCTACCGTCGGGCAGTACTTC. Its translation: CASSESTVGQYF.